The 4 T cell receptor beta chains reported below all come from one sample, sequenced in a study of neurological immune-mediated disorders. Each CDR3 protein is one row after TCRdb ran MiXCR on the 5' RACE reads. The sample carries about 62,000 distinct CDR3 sequences, roughly 4% recorded once. The sample comprised PBMCs. These receptors originate from a woman between 45 and 60 years old with multiple sclerosis.

The rearrangement links TRBV5-8 to TRBJ1-1; weak D call: TRBD1 (6 bases). Germline V gene lookup returns CDR1 SGHTS and CDR2 YDEGEE. This CDR3 is 15 amino acids long. The V gene lost 6 bases and the J gene lost 1 base, with 16 bases spanning the gap. As DNA, the CDR3 is TGTGCCAGCAAGGAGGGGTGGACAGCGAACACTGAAGCTTTCTTT. Protein sequence: CASKEGWTANTEAFF.

This clonotype was observed many times. The rearrangement uses TRBV7-2 and TRBJ2-3, with TRBD2 identical over 12 bases. This CDR3 contains 16 residues. V gave up 1 base and J gave up 3 bases; unmatched junction bases: 2. Looked up from germline, CDR1 is SGHTA and CDR2 is FQGNSA. The CDR3 DNA reads as TGTGCCAGCAGCTTAGGGGGGACTAGCGGGACAGATACGCAGTATTTT. Translation gives CASSLGGTSGTDTQYF.

This clonotype has a count of ten or more. This rearrangement joins TRBV20-1 to TRBJ2-3, with a possible D match to TRBD2 (6 bases). Germline V CDR1 and CDR2: DFQATT, SNEGSKA (reference sequence). This CDR3 is 14 amino acids long. V lost 6 bases and J lost 8, with 21 bases in between. The CDR3 DNA sequence: TGCAGTGCCCCGGAGGGTTTTCAGGAAAGTACGCAGTATTTT. It specifies CSAPEGFQESTQYF.

Many counts were recorded for this clonotype. This chain connects TRBV25-1 to TRBJ2-7, with 7 bases matching TRBD2. The CDR3 consists of 13 residues. The germline V gene encodes CDR1 MGHDK and CDR2 SYGVNS. Trimming cost V 5 bases and J 0 bases; bases outside gene matches: 1. The chain's CDR3 is CASSRDYSYEQYF. The CDR3 DNA follows: TGTGCCAGCAGTCGGGACTACTCCTACGAGCAGTACTTC.